This T cell receptor (beta chain) derives from a study of OX40 agonist ivuxolimab in advanced cancers. Assay used: immunoSEQ multiplex PCR; TCRdb lists only in-frame clones, some missing. The sample includes about 50,000 clones, 80% seen only once; the top ten take roughly 3.9%. Germline CDR1 reads MNHEY; CDR2 reads SVGAGI. This CDR3 region has 13 residues. Trimming removed 8 bases from V and 3 bases from J, with 14 bases in between. The chain has TRBV6-5 and TRBJ2-7; perhaps D is TRBD1 or TRBD2 (5 bases each). The sequenced sample was CD4+ or CD8+ T cells sorted from blood, obtained in a trial of the OX40 agonist ivuxolimab. The sequence was obtained from an adult with an advanced solid tumor such as melanoma, head and neck, liver or kidney cancer. Here the CDR3 DNA reads TGTGCCAGCCTACCCCGGGGCGTCTACGAGCAGTACTTC. It translates to CASLPRGVYEQYF.